The TCR beta chain under discussion was sequenced for a study of cytomegalovirus exposure and HLA in healthy donors listed by TCRdb under 2017. Turning to the overall study: An earlier analysis of approximately 640 of the donors reported 250 to 300 Gb of sequence data and 117 million unique TCR beta sequences from 190 million or so T cells. Approximately 300 gigabases of sequencing data and 70 million to 100 million unique TCR sequences were included in an early release covering around 600 HLA-typed donors. Of the roughly 400 genotyped donors, around 81% fell in the genetic ancestry cluster associated with self-reported Caucasian donors. The study aimed to test whether cataloging public T cell receptors could reveal signatures of past pathogen exposure. The study used immunosequencing to profile the T cell repertoires of some 600 subjects and linked those repertoires to cytomegalovirus serostatus. In addition to the first cohort of 666 subjects, a separate validation cohort of 120 different subjects was used. High-throughput TCR immunosequencing, statistical association of individual TCRs with disease status, and machine learning were combined to predict cytomegalovirus infection status. A later analysis re-examined previously published TCR beta repertoires from roughly 650 donors and added high-resolution HLA genotyping to investigate patterns of TCR occurrence. The later analysis used no new phenotypic data to find candidate immune exposures, relying instead on TCR beta sequences and their occurrence across donors. An earlier analysis of around 640 of the donors used high-throughput TCR beta sequencing to judge whether each TCR beta V gene segment behaved as functional or pseudogenic. Alongside the repertoire data, information on donor age, sex, ethnicity and CMV serostatus was compiled. A later genetic analysis used genome-wide SNP genotypes for 398 of the 666 donors, treating that subset as a discovery cohort. All discovery cohort repertoires had been generated on a single sequencing platform. Both class I and class II loci were covered by HLA typing, at four-digit resolution. Typing coverage varied by locus: about 620-630 donors for A, B, C, DRB1 and DQB1; some 520 for DQA1; 606 for DPA1; 450 to 480 for DPB1. A handful of DR-DQ haplotypes were handled as single units for association and clustering because linkage in the cohort was strong. Among approximately 370 genotyped donors of the cohort, an average of approximately 240,000 unique TCR beta nucleotide sequences was sequenced per donor, of which 15% to 20% were non-productive. Broader findings and caveats from the paper: Strong co-occurrence of HLA alleles, especially DR and DQ, made assigning TCR associations to individual alleles difficult. According to a later analysis, parvovirus B19, influenza, CMV and Epstein-Barr virus appeared linked to several top co-occurrence clusters. According to a later analysis, TCR association rates differed among HLA loci, with DRB1 alleles showing the most associated TCRs and HLA-C alleles showing the fewest. For the cohort, immune exposure information was limited to CMV serostatus. In an earlier analysis of several hundred of the donors, most TCR beta V segments were observed in productive rearrangements about 87% or about 30% of the time, broadly matching IMGT annotations. A later analysis found that HLA-associated TCR beta chains were more clonally expanded and had lower generation probabilities than equally common non-associated chains. The cohort was sequenced for TCR beta chains only, and without alpha or paired-chain data the features that could be detected were limited. Correlated functional status among segregating V segments might be attributable to linkage disequilibrium, but an unknown experimental factor could not be ruled out. While some public TCRs were present in many individuals, most TCR sequences turned up only very rarely across donors. Roughly uniform sequencing depth across donors was assumed in presence/absence analyses, although this assumption may not hold. A further reported finding was that TCR beta sequences accurately predicted the HLA-A and HLA-B alleles for most subjects in the first cohort. In vitro tests confirmed that a few of the cytomegalovirus-associated TCR beta chains recognize cytomegalovirus antigens. A later genetic analysis associated a missense DCLRE1C variant with V-gene and J-gene trimming of TCR beta chains, and an independent cohort replicated the association. The authors suggested that the approach could potentially be extended to other disease states and immunological phenotypes. Most CMV-associated TCR beta chains appeared to be HLA-restricted in a later analysis, and the HLA associations seemed to be driven largely by CMV exposure. Fewer than 20 rarely observed V segments, including chromosome 9 orphons, were excluded from the earlier analysis of 550 to 700 of the donors because counts were too low. A later analysis associated 17,000 or so TCR beta sequences with specific HLA alleles at a false discovery rate of 0.05. In both the original and validation cohorts, the classifier was reported to diagnose cytomegalovirus status with high specificity and sensitivity. A cluster of highly shared sequence variants was judged likely to represent a technical artifact of the sequencing pipeline. The 87-base-pair reads could not distinguish some IMGT-functional V segments, including TRBV6-2 and TRBV6-3, so those segments were excluded. Because HLA typing was missing for some donors at each locus, association tests included only the typed subset. A total of roughly 160 TCR beta chains were listed by the study as associated with cytomegalovirus. A later genetic analysis reported fewer N-insertions in productive TCRs among donors in an Asian-associated ancestry cluster than the roughly 690-donor mean.

In regard to this clone: Its cognate antigen has yet to be identified. It has no much larger one-base neighbor in the sample; base qualities were not kept.

The cohort comprised hundreds of healthy bone marrow donors. At the time of sampling, all cohort members were nominally healthy, though unrecorded immune exposures were likely present. The donor was CMV seronegative and was included in the group of a few hundred seronegative cohort members. A peripheral blood sample was provided by each donor, and peripheral blood mononuclear cells were used for TCR beta sequencing. Genomic DNA was extracted from the blood cell samples with the Qiagen DNeasy Blood Extraction Kit. Library preparation used the immunoSEQ multiplex PCR assay. For the multiplex PCR, a mixture combining 60 forward primers for TCR Vbeta segments and 13 reverse primers for TCR Jbeta segments was used. Amplification of the CDR3 region of rearranged TCR beta genes was performed with a multiplex PCR assay on genomic DNA. The Illumina HiSeq System was used to sequence the amplified TCR beta libraries as 87-base-pair reads. Processing in the source paper ran as follows. Across the 670 or so repertoires, a later analysis counted some 80 million unique TCR beta chains, 9.5 million to 13 million of which were shared by at least two donors. Raw reads were error-corrected and collapsed into unique sequences by a nearest-neighbor algorithm in which closely related sequences were merged to remove PCR and sequencing errors. V, D and J gene segments were assigned by aligning CDR3 sequences to IMGT reference sequences. For a sequence to be retained, a match of at least six nucleotides was required to both a V gene segment and a J gene segment. A rearrangement was called productive if the CDR3 had no stop codons and remained in frame with V and J, and every other rearrangement was called non-productive. CDR3 was defined by IMGT convention, running from the second conserved V-encoded cysteine to the conserved J-encoded phenylalanine. In an earlier analysis of 550 to 650 of the donors, sequences lacking an unambiguous match to a single V gene segment were excluded. An earlier analysis of 500 to 700 of the donors classified V segments as functional when productive rearrangements were above 56.7% and as segregating when the standard deviation between donors was above 5%. To diagnose cytomegalovirus status from the catalog of TCR beta chain sequences, a statistical classification framework was built. In a later analysis, V and J genes were assigned by comparing TCR nucleotide sequences against IMGT/GENE-DB human TR gene sequences. The TCRdist pipeline was used in a later analysis to assign CDR3 sequences and most-parsimonious VDJ recombination scenarios. In a later analysis, each TCR beta chain was defined by its CDR3 amino acid sequence together with its V-gene family, and reads lacking a unique V-gene family were excluded. To address suspected cross-contamination and a sequencing artifact, a later analysis removed 450 to 700 highly shared, low-generation-probability nucleotide sequences. In a later analysis, a clonal expansion index for each public chain was calculated from normalized within-repertoire ranks of inferred template counts. A later analysis computed generation probabilities with a VDJ recombination model fitted to out-of-frame rearrangements, and checked the results against IGoR. Hypergeometric tests were used in a later analysis to score TCR-TCR, TCR-HLA and TCR-CMV co-occurrence, with a repertoire-size bias correction applied to the TCR pairs. False discovery rates were estimated in a later analysis by permuting HLA or CMV assignments 20 times. In a later analysis, co-occurring TCRs were grouped with DBSCAN, and TCRdist sequence similarity was added when clustering was performed within HLA-allele-positive subsets. Repertoires with fewer than 30,000 or more than 120,000 public chains were left out of co-occurrence clustering, as were a handful of repertoires with anomalous nucleotide sharing. The source is immuneACCESS, and TCRdb retained only in-frame sequences with V and J called. Part of the clones is not carried over; for the studies checked, unresolved V genes explain less than half of this, and the remainder is unexplained. That table is the source of V, J and clone size, and D and trimming were worked out from the DNA. This sample comprises approximately 130,000 clones, 75% to 85% of them detected only once. The biggest ten clones account for 2% to 3% of the sample.

Trimming at the junction amounts to 1 base on V and 3 bases on J, and the germline ends lie 13 bases apart. The CDR3 starts with the cysteine, ends with the phenylalanine, and has 15 residues. CDR3 DNA is the only sequence kept; it has 45 bases, read in frame from the first base. Looking up the germline V gene (reference sequence) yields CDR1 LNHDA and CDR2 SQIVND. This TCR came from a man between 50 and 59 years old in good health and CMV-seronegative. The chain was built from TRBV19 and TRBJ2-7; D gene: possibly TRBD2, on 5 matching bases. Sequencing input: PBMCs. DNA sequence: TGTGCCAGTAGTATAGGAGGAGGTGGGGTCTACGAGCAGTACTTC. This is translated as CASSIGGGGVYEQYF.